These 4 T cell receptor beta chains came from one sample sequenced in a study of blood T cell repertoires in COVID-19. Measured with immunoSEQ multiplex PCR; TCRdb has only the in-frame clones, and not every one. The table lists around 250,000 clones, approximately 90% of them singletons. Material: peripheral blood. These receptors were collected from a woman aged 25-40 years with active or convalescent COVID-19.

The J gene is TRBJ2-3, the V gene TRBV6-2 or TRBV6-3; 7 bases fit TRBD2. The CDR3 extends over 15 amino acids. V shed 2 bases, J shed 4 bases, and the junction held 6 bases outside the gene matches. Per germline, CDR1 MNHEY and CDR2 SVGEGT. The CDR3 reads CASSYEGTKADTQYF. The DNA of the CDR3 is TGTGCCAGCAGTTACGAAGGGACTAAGGCAGATACGCAGTATTTT.

This chain links TRBV6-1 with TRBJ1-1; TRBD1 might be the D (5 bases). Germline loops: CDR1 MNHNS, CDR2 SASEGT. V was clipped by 2 bases and J by 4 bases, with 11 bases between them. The CDR3 totals 14 residues. This CDR3 is CASSEWAGGTEAFF. CDR3 nucleotide sequence: TGTGCCAGCAGTGAATGGGCGGGGGGCACTGAAGCTTTCTTT.

The rearrangement joins TRBV6-5 to TRBJ2-5; 7 nucleotides line up with TRBD1. Germline CDR1 reads MNHEY; CDR2 reads SVGAGI. V lost 6 bases to trimming and J lost 2 bases; unmatched junction nucleotides: 9. This CDR3 has 15 residues. The CDR3 nucleotides read TGTGCCAGCAGGAGAAATCGGGACAGACAAGAGACCCAGTACTTC. Protein: CASRRNRDRQETQYF.

The V and J genes are TRBV3-1 (or the pseudogene TRBV3-2) and TRBJ1-6, with 8 positions matching TRBD1. V trimming: 4 bases; J trimming: 4 bases; junction bases outside the gene matches: 6. The V gene's germline CDR1 is LGHDT and CDR2 YNNKEL (reference sequence). The CDR3 has 16 amino acids. CDR3 amino acids: CASSLRTGRYNSPLHF. DNA of the CDR3: TGTGCCAGCAGCCTCCGGACAGGGAGGTATAATTCACCCCTCCACTTT.